These 16 T cell receptor beta chains were sequenced from one sample in a study. TCRdb recomputed calls from the 5' RACE reads with MiXCR, one row per CDR3 protein. The repertoire has about 43,000 distinct CDR3 sequences, 29% of them found once; the top ten carry about 3.7%. Input material: memory CD4+ T cells sorted from a lymph node. The subset here: memory CD4+ T cells, CD4+CD45RO+CD25-. These receptors came from a female donor with breast cancer.

This chain uses TRBV6-1 with TRBJ1-5; TRBD1 might be the D (5 bases). The CDR3 contains 16 residues. Germline CDR1 is MNHNS and CDR2 is SASEGT. The V gene lost 4 bases and the J gene lost 4 bases, with 17 bases spanning the gap. In DNA form, the CDR3 reads TGTGCCAGCAGTGTAAGAGGGGCAGGTTTAAATCAGCCCCAGCATTTT. Translated, it gives CASSVRGAGLNQPQHF.

There are a few counts of this clonotype. The gene calls are TRBV27 and TRBJ2-5; possibly TRBD1 for D (5 bases). The V and J ends lost 3 bases and 4 bases respectively, with 12 bases between them. The length of the CDR3 is 14 residues. The germline V gene encodes CDR1 MNHEY and CDR2 SMNVEV (reference sequence). The CDR3 region has the DNA TGTGCCAGCAGTTTCGGCAGGGTGGGAGAGACCCAGTACTTC. It encodes CASSFGRVGETQYF.

This clonotype was seen once. The chain uses TRBV9 and TRBJ2-5; 7 positions agree with TRBD2. The CDR3 is made up of 14 amino acids. Per the germline V gene, CDR1 is SGDLS and CDR2 is YYNGEE. V was pared by 4 bases and J by 4 bases, with 7 bases of the junction left unmatched. The CDR3 protein is CASSPFGGRETQYF. DNA for the CDR3: TGTGCCAGCAGCCCCTTCGGGGGGAGAGAGACCCAGTACTTC.

This clonotype was seen at least ten times. The rearrangement joins TRBV20-1 to TRBJ2-7; D uncertain. V dropped 0 bases and J dropped 3 bases, with 9 bases sitting between them. The CDR3 loop spans 13 amino acids. Germline V CDR1 and CDR2: DFQATT, SNEGSKA (reference sequence). In DNA, the CDR3 is TGCAGTGCTAGAGATCTGGTGGGCTACGAGCAGTACTTC. It yields the protein CSARDLVGYEQYF.

This clonotype has a count of ten or more. The rearrangement joins TRBV27 to TRBJ1-5, with D maybe TRBD1 (5 bases). CDR3 length equals 15 residues. Germline loops: CDR1 MNHEY, CDR2 SMNVEV (reference sequence). Between the trimmed V and J ends, which lost 2 bases and 5 bases, there was a span of 13 bases. CDR3 DNA sequence: TGTGCCAGCAGTTTAACGGCGTGGGGGGATCAGCCCCAGCATTTT. Translated: CASSLTAWGDQPQHF.

V is TRBV9 and J is TRBJ2-1; D unclear. The CDR3 covers 15 residues. V lost 0 bases and J lost 5, with 12 bases in between. Germline V gives CDR1 SGDLS, CDR2 YYNGEE. The CDR3 DNA reads as TGTGCCAGCAGCGTAGCTGTGACTCCCCACAATGAGCAGTTCTTC. Translated: CASSVAVTPHNEQFF.

With regard to this clonotype: The junction shows a germline mismatch at one end, possibly a read error. V usage is TRBV4-1 and J usage is TRBJ2-4; a weak D match, TRBD1 (6 bases). CDR3 size: 17 residues. Germline assignment: CDR1 MGHRA and CDR2 YSYEKL. CDR3 sequence: CASSPSTETGAKNIRYF. The CDR3 coding sequence is TGCGCCAGCAGCCCTTCTACCGAGACAGGAGCCAAAAACATTCGGTACTTC.

Concerning this clonotype itself: A read error may produce the germline difference seen at one junction end. As DNA, the CDR3 is TGTACCAGCAGCCCCCTGTTCAGGGAATACGAGCAGTACTTC. Its protein product is CTSSPLFREYEQYF. This chain connects TRBV4-2 to TRBJ2-7; D is possibly TRBD1 (5 bases). Germline V gene sequence: CDR1 LGHNA, CDR2 YNFKEQ. The CDR3 runs 14 residues.

The chain carries TRBV20-1 and TRBJ2-3; 8 bases are shared with TRBD1. The CDR3 sequence is 14 residues long. Germline CDR1 and CDR2: DFQATT and SNEGSKA (reference sequence). V shed 6 bases and J 3 bases; nucleotides not matched to a gene: 8. The CDR3 DNA follows: TGCAGTGCACACCGTGACAGGGGTACAGATACGCAGTATTTT. It is translated as CSAHRDRGTDTQYF.

In its sample, this clonotype was seen once. The missing conserved phenylalanine or tryptophan at the end of this CDR3 makes a read error likely. The V and J genes are TRBV7-6 and TRBJ2-2, with no clear D. The CDR3 runs to 12 residues. Germline lookup yields CDR1 SGHVS and CDR2 FNYEAQ. CDR3 protein: CASGLDTGELFL. The DNA of the CDR3 is TGTGCCAGCGGCTTAGATACCGGGGAGCTGTTTTTA.

The chain combines TRBV9 with TRBJ2-1; TRBD2 aligns across 12 bases. This CDR3 is 17 amino acids long. Germline values: CDR1 SGDLS, CDR2 YYNGEE. The V and J ends lost 5 bases and 4 bases, in that order; junction bases with no gene match: 10. DNA for the CDR3: TGTGCCAGCAGTCCCCTATCCGGGACTAGCGGGTACAATGAGCAGTTCTTC. Translating gives CASSPLSGTSGYNEQFF. Together with reference TRBV9 and TRBJ2-1, the CDR3 gives the full variable domain: DSGVTQTPKHLITATGQRVTLRCSPRSGDLSVYWYQQSLDQGLQFLIQYYNGEERAKGNILERFSAQQFPDLHSELNLSSLELGDSALYFCASSPLSGTSGYNEQFFGPGTRLTVL.

Turning to this clonotype: A much larger clonotype is one base distant, so this may be a read error. This chain links TRBV5-1 with TRBJ2-1, with 7 bases aligning to TRBD2. The CDR3 loop spans 17 amino acids. The germline CDR1 and CDR2 sequences are SGHRS and YFSETQ. The CDR3 protein is CASSLATSVSSYNVQFF. The CDR3 DNA is TGCGCCAGCAGCTTGGCTACTAGCGTAAGCTCCTACAATGTGCAGTTCTTC. Drawing the rest from reference TRBV5-1 and TRBJ2-1, the complete variable domain is KAGVTQTPRYLIKTRGQQVTLSCSPISGHRSVSWYQQTPGQGLQFLFEYFSETQRNKGNFPGRFSGRQFSNSRSEMNVSTLELGDSALYLCASSLATSVSSYNVQFFGPGTRLTVL.

The V gene is TRBV7-3, the J gene TRBJ2-6, with unresolved D. Germline assignment: CDR1 SGHTA and CDR2 FQGTGA. With 4 bases removed from V and 3 bases from J, the gap between germline ends came to 7 bases. The length of the CDR3 is 14 residues. The CDR3 nucleotides are TGTGCCAGCAGCTCGGCGAGTGGGGCCAACGTCCTGACTTTC. This translates into CASSSASGANVLTF.

The rearrangement uses TRBV4-1 and TRBJ1-2; weak D call: TRBD1 (5 bases). The CDR3 extends over 14 amino acids. Trimming took 0 bases from V and 4 from J, leaving 9 bases between them. Germline V gene lookup returns CDR1 MGHRA and CDR2 YSYEKL. This chain's CDR3 is CASSQETDLYGYTF. In DNA, the CDR3 is TGCGCCAGCAGCCAAGAGACAGACCTCTATGGCTACACCTTC.

The chain links TRBV7-7 to TRBJ2-5; D may be TRBD2 (5 bases). The CDR3 spans 13 residues. Deletions cut 5 bases from V and 5 bases from J, with 12 bases between. Germline V lookup: CDR1 SSHAT, CDR2 FNYEAQ (reference sequence). The CDR3 DNA is TGTGCCAGCAGCCTTCCAGGCGGGGAGACCCAGTACTTC. Protein sequence: CASSLPGGETQYF.

Worth noting for this clonotype: The junction departs from germline at one end; a sequencing error may be responsible. The chain has TRBV28 and TRBJ2-5; the D gene is possibly TRBD1 (7 bases). CDR3 length: 15 amino acids. Per germline, CDR1 MDHEN and CDR2 SYDVKM. This CDR3 is CASSSPGGHQETQYF. CDR3 coding DNA: TGTGCCAGCAGTTCCCCAGGGGGGCACCAGGAGACCCAGTACTTC.